This TCR beta chain stems from a study of cytomegalovirus exposure and HLA in healthy donors. From germline, CDR1 is LNHDA and CDR2 SQIVND (reference sequence). The CDR3 runs to 17 residues. The junction had 12 bases not matched to a gene; V was cut back by 5 bases and J by 7 bases. Use of 60 Vbeta and 13 Jbeta primers characterized the PCR. Only in-frame clones appear in the TCRdb table, and some are missing; sequencing was by immunoSEQ multiplex PCR. The sample has approximately 160,000 clones, 75% seen once. V gene TRBV19 combines with J gene TRBJ2-7; 15 bases line up with TRBD2. This receptor was taken from a male donor in good health and CMV-seronegative. The sample was PBMCs. DNA for the CDR3: TGTGCCAGTAGTCTCCGGACTAGCGGGAGGGCCAGAGGAGAGCAGTACTTC. It codes for CASSLRTSGRARGEQYF. The whole variable domain, remainder taken from reference TRBV19 and TRBJ2-7, is DGGITQSPKYLFRKEGQNVTLSCEQNLNHDAMYWYRQDPGQGLRLIYYSQIVNDFQKGDIAEGYSVSREKKESFPLTVTSAQKNPTAFYLCASSLRTSGRARGEQYFGPGTRLTVT.